This passage covers 32 T cell receptor beta chains from one sample sequenced in a study of blood T cell repertoires in COVID-19. Some clones are missing from TCRdb's copy, which holds only in-frame ones; the method was immunoSEQ multiplex PCR. This table holds more than 150,000 clones, approximately 86% found once. What was sequenced was peripheral blood. Receptors originate from a man aged 35-49 years with active or convalescent COVID-19.

This clone was seen more than once but under ten times. This chain uses TRBV15 with TRBJ2-3; weak D call: TRBD1 (7 bases). Between the trimmed V and J ends, which lost 4 bases and 4 bases, there was a span of 18 bases. CDR3 length: 16 residues. The germline CDR1 and CDR2 sequences are LNHNV and YYDKDF (reference sequence). The CDR3 spells CATSTWQGGGADTQYF. In DNA form, the CDR3 reads TGTGCCACCAGCACCTGGCAGGGGGGAGGCGCAGATACGCAGTATTTT.

The chain uses TRBV19 and TRBJ2-3; D not certain. V dropped 6 bases and J dropped 3 bases, with 10 bases sitting between them. The germline V gene has CDR1 LNHDA and CDR2 SQIVND (reference sequence). This CDR3 is built from 13 residues. In nucleotides, the CDR3 is TGTGCCAGTAGCTTTTCAGTAACAGATACGCAGTATTTT. It codes for CASSFSVTDTQYF.

V usage is TRBV7-9 and J usage is TRBJ2-2; the D gene is possibly TRBD2 (6 bases). V lost 5 bases and J 3 bases, leaving 10 bases between the germline ends. The V gene's germline CDR1 is SEHNR and CDR2 FQNEAQ (reference sequence). This CDR3 comprises 14 residues. The DNA for the CDR3 is TGTGCCAGCAGCCGGGGGACGGACACCGGGGAGCTGTTTTTT. The encoded protein is CASSRGTDTGELFF.

This chain connects TRBV24-1 to TRBJ2-7; TRBD1 is a possible D gene (6 bases). CDR1 is KGHDR and CDR2 is SFDVKD in the germline V gene. The CDR3 spans 20 residues. Trimming cost V 2 bases and J 2 bases, with 27 bases left between them. The CDR3 DNA is TGTGCCACCAGTGATTCGAAAAGGGGGAAAAAACTAATCCGAACCTACGAGCAGTACTTC. Amino acids: CATSDSKRGKKLIRTYEQYF.

J is TRBJ2-7 and V is TRBV24-1; 9 nucleotides agree with TRBD1. This CDR3 has 14 amino acids. In germline, CDR1 is KGHDR, CDR2 SFDVKD. Unmatched junction bases numbered 2, after V lost 4 bases and J lost 2 bases. The CDR3 region has the DNA TGTGCCACCAGTGACCGGACAGGGGCCTACGAGCAGTACTTC. This gives the protein CATSDRTGAYEQYF.

The genes are TRBV3-1 (or the pseudogene TRBV3-2) and TRBJ2-5; 8 bases are shared with TRBD2. The CDR3 covers 16 residues. V dropped 5 bases and J dropped 4; count of bases not matched to a gene: 12. The germline gives CDR1 LGHDT, CDR2 YNNKEL (reference sequence). The CDR3, as DNA: TGTGCCAGCAGCTCATTTCGCGGACTAGCCGGAGAGACCCAGTACTTC. This gives the protein CASSSFRGLAGETQYF.

The chain has TRBV28 and TRBJ1-5; 7 positions agree with TRBD1. Trimming removed 5 bases from V and 3 bases from J; junction bases left unmatched: 7. The germline CDR1 and CDR2 sequences are MDHEN and SYDVKM. The CDR3 contains 15 residues. The CDR3 loop is CASSGTDQFNQPQHF. DNA of the CDR3: TGTGCCAGCAGTGGGACAGATCAATTCAATCAGCCCCAGCATTTT.

V gene TRBV4-2 combines with J gene TRBJ2-1; 13 bases align to TRBD2. The CDR3 runs 18 residues. After removal of 4 bases from V and 1 base from J, the junction contained 7 bases not matched to a gene. CDR1 is LGHNA, CDR2 YNFKEQ, per germline. CDR3 residues: CASSLATSGGPSYNEQFF. The CDR3 DNA follows: TGTGCCAGCAGCCTCGCGACTAGCGGGGGGCCGTCCTACAATGAGCAGTTCTTC.

This clone was seen many times. The genes are TRBV5-1 and TRBJ1-2; D gene ambiguous. There are 14 residues in the CDR3. Germline V gene data show CDR1 as SGHRS and CDR2 as YFSETQ. V gave up 1 base and J gave up 8 bases, with 15 bases separating them. The CDR3 protein is CASSLSGSSEGYTF. The DNA for the CDR3 is TGCGCCAGCAGCTTGTCAGGCTCCTCAGAAGGCTACACCTTC.

CDR3 residues: CASSVGTSFLPNEQFF. The CDR3 DNA is TGTGCCAGCAGCGTAGGTACTAGTTTCCTACCGAATGAGCAGTTCTTC. The V and J genes are TRBV7-3 and TRBJ2-1, with D perhaps TRBD2 (5 bases). The ends were cut back, 5 bases at V and 7 bases at J, with 21 bases in the middle. Germline CDR1 reads SGHTA; CDR2 reads FQGTGA. The length of the CDR3 is 16 residues. The whole variable domain, remainder taken from reference TRBV7-3 and TRBJ2-1, is GAGVSQTPSNKVTEKGKYVELRCDPISGHTALYWYRQSLGQGPEFLIYFQGTGAADDSGLPNDRFFAVRPEGSVSTLKIQRTERGDSAVYLCASSVGTSFLPNEQFFGPGTRLTVL.

The V call is TRBV5-4, the J call TRBJ1-2; D is perhaps TRBD1 (6 bases). The CDR3 has 14 amino acids. Trimming took 4 bases from V and 4 from J, leaving 14 bases between them. Germline V gene data show CDR1 as SGHNT and CDR2 as YYREEE (reference sequence). CDR3 DNA: TGTGCCAGCAGCCAGCCACAGGGACCCTATGGCTACACCTTC. Amino acid sequence: CASSQPQGPYGYTF.

The rearrangement joins TRBV5-5 to TRBJ1-6, with D perhaps matching TRBD1 (5 bases). The V end lost 4 bases, the J end lost 6 bases, and 8 bases lay between the germline ends. CDR1 is SGHKS and CDR2 is YYEKEE in the germline V gene (reference sequence). CDR3 length equals 13 residues. CDR3 residues: CASSQTANSPLHF. The CDR3 region has the DNA TGTGCCAGCAGCCAGACAGCTAATTCACCCCTCCACTTT.

V usage is TRBV18 and J usage is TRBJ1-2, with TRBD1 matching 9 bases. This CDR3 region has 16 residues. Germline trimming cut 6 bases from V and 6 bases from J; bases unmatched to any gene: 14. CDR1 KGHSH and CDR2 LQKENI come from the germline V gene. The CDR3 coding sequence is TGTGCCAGCTCCGGAAGATTGGGGGACAGGGCCAATGGCTACACCTTC. Its protein is CASSGRLGDRANGYTF.

This clone was seen a few times. The chain couples TRBV2 to TRBJ1-6, with TRBD1 as a possible D gene (6 bases). Between the trimmed V and J ends, which lost 5 bases and 9 bases, there was a span of 14 bases. The CDR3 runs to 14 residues. Germline CDR1 is SNHLY and CDR2 is FYNNEI. CDR3 amino acids: CASSLGQGSSPLHF. CDR3 nucleotides: TGTGCCAGCAGTCTGGGGCAGGGGTCTTCACCCCTCCACTTT.

This chain connects TRBV3-1 (or the pseudogene TRBV3-2) to TRBJ2-3, with a possible D match to TRBD2 (6 bases). Trimming cost V 4 bases and J 4 bases, with 15 bases left between them. This CDR3 is 15 amino acids long. Per germline, CDR1 LGHDT and CDR2 YNNKEL (reference sequence). CDR3 in DNA: TGTGCCAGCAGCCCGAGTGGTGAGCGGGCAGATACGCAGTATTTT. Translating it yields CASSPSGERADTQYF.

This clone was seen a few times. The chain joins TRBV4-1 to TRBJ1-2; a weak D match, TRBD1 (6 bases). Trimming removed 3 bases at V and 8 bases at J, with 16 bases between. This CDR3 region has 14 residues. Germline CDR1 and CDR2: MGHRA and YSYEKL. DNA of the CDR3: TGCGCCAGCAGCCAGAGATCAGGGGCGAGAGGCTACACCTTC. Its translation is CASSQRSGARGYTF.

This clone appeared once. This rearrangement joins TRBV9 to TRBJ2-5; 8 nucleotides match TRBD2. The CDR3 is 14 residues long. Germline values: CDR1 SGDLS, CDR2 YYNGEE. With 4 bases clipped from V and 5 bases from J, the junction kept 7 bases outside the gene matches. CDR3 in DNA: TGTGCCAGCAGCCCCCCCAGCGGGGGCGAGACCCAGTACTTC. As protein: CASSPPSGGETQYF. The whole variable domain, remainder taken from reference TRBV9 and TRBJ2-5, is DSGVTQTPKHLITATGQRVTLRCSPRSGDLSVYWYQQSLDQGLQFLIQYYNGEERAKGNILERFSAQQFPDLHSELNLSSLELGDSALYFCASSPPSGGETQYFGPGTRLLVL.

V gene TRBV19 combines with J gene TRBJ2-1, with 12 bases aligning to TRBD2. Per germline, CDR1 LNHDA and CDR2 SQIVND (reference sequence). The CDR3 runs 16 residues. The V and J ends lost 4 bases and 8 bases, in that order; junction bases with no gene match: 9. CDR3 region: CASSTPTSGGSDEQFF. The CDR3 DNA sequence: TGTGCCAGTAGTACCCCTACTAGCGGGGGGAGTGATGAGCAGTTCTTC.

The chain combines TRBV25-1 with TRBJ1-6; the match to TRBD1 covers 9 bases. Germline CDR1 MGHDK, CDR2 SYGVNS. This CDR3 region has 15 residues. V shed 6 bases and J 7 bases; nucleotides not matched to a gene: 7. The CDR3 reads CASRGGGTGNSPLHF. Here the CDR3 DNA reads TGTGCCAGCAGGGGGGGAGGGACAGGGAATTCACCCCTCCACTTT.

The V gene is TRBV7-2, the J gene TRBJ1-2; D perhaps matches TRBD1 (5 bases). The ends were cut back, 4 bases at V and 0 bases at J, with 15 bases in the middle. The CDR3 extends over 16 amino acids. Germline CDR1 and CDR2: SGHTA and FQGNSA. CDR3 DNA: TGTGCCAGCAGCTCGTCGGGGGGAATTACTAACTATGGCTACACCTTC. It codes for CASSSSGGITNYGYTF.

The gene calls are TRBV27 and TRBJ1-5; D uncertain. CDR3 length equals 15 residues. The V gene lost 0 bases and the J gene lost 6 bases, with 12 bases spanning the gap. Germline V gives CDR1 MNHEY, CDR2 SMNVEV (reference sequence). The CDR3 DNA follows: TGTGCCAGCAGTTTATCCTGGGTCGGAGGTCAGCCCCAGCATTTT. Translating it yields CASSLSWVGGQPQHF.

This chain uses TRBV5-8 with TRBJ2-3; D is unclear. V was shortened by 0 bases and J by 1 base, with 9 bases between the two germline ends. The CDR3 is made up of 15 amino acids. Per the germline V gene, CDR1 is SGHTS and CDR2 is YDEGEE. As DNA, the CDR3 is TGTGCCAGCAGCTTGGGGCCTGCTGGCACAGATACGCAGTATTTT. Its translation: CASSLGPAGTDTQYF. The complete variable domain, with remaining parts taken from reference TRBV5-8 and TRBJ2-3, reads EAGVTQSPTHLIKTRGQQATLRCSPISGHTSVYWYQQALGLGLQFLLWYDEGEERNRGNFPPRFSGRQFPNYSSELNVNALELEDSALYLCASSLGPAGTDTQYFGPGTRLTVL.

This clone was seen once. The genes are TRBV21-1 and TRBJ2-7; the table's TRBD2 call for D was not verified on the DNA. TRBV21-1 is an annotated pseudogene. The CDR3 has 12 residues. In DNA form, the CDR3 reads TGTGCCAGCCGGGGGGGAACCTACGAGCAGTACTTC. Its protein is CASRGGTYEQYF.

CDR3 sequence reads: CSAMDRGAFF. CDR3 DNA: TGCAGTGCCATGGACAGGGGAGCTTTCTTT. This chain uses TRBV20-1 with TRBJ1-1; TRBD1 matches at 9 bases. CDR3 length: 10 amino acids. With V trimmed by 6 bases and J by 10 bases, 3 bases remained unmatched. Germline V gene sequence: CDR1 DFQATT, CDR2 SNEGSKA (reference sequence).

The chain links TRBV28 to TRBJ2-1, with no clear D. The CDR3 covers 11 residues. With 3 bases removed from V and 8 bases from J, the gap between germline ends came to 5 bases. Germline CDR1 and CDR2: MDHEN and SYDVKM. In nucleotides, the CDR3 is TGTGCCAGCAGTTTCTCCTATGAGCAGTTCTTC. It translates to CASSFSYEQFF.

The rearrangement joins TRBV7-9 to TRBJ1-6; 9 nucleotides match TRBD1. Trimming took 4 bases from V and 7 from J; bases not matched to a gene: 8. The CDR3 contains 16 residues. The germline V gene has CDR1 SEHNR and CDR2 FQNEAQ (reference sequence). The CDR3 sequence is CASSSTGTGLNSPLHF. The DNA of the CDR3 is TGTGCCAGCAGCTCAACAGGGACAGGGTTGAATTCACCCCTCCACTTT. The full variable domain, completed using reference TRBV7-9 and TRBJ1-6, is DTGVSQNPRHKITKRGQNVTFRCDPISEHNRLYWYRQTLGQGPEFLTYFQNEAQLEKSRLLSDRFSAERPKGSFSTLEIQRTEQGDSAMYLCASSSTGTGLNSPLHFGNGTRLTVT.

The gene calls are TRBV3-1 (or the pseudogene TRBV3-2) and TRBJ1-5; 8 nucleotides align to TRBD1. The CDR3 loop spans 16 amino acids. V shed 1 base and J 3 bases; nucleotides not matched to a gene: 5. Germline V gives CDR1 LGHDT, CDR2 YNNKEL (reference sequence). The chain's CDR3 is CASSQGAGGFNQPQHF. CDR3 DNA sequence: TGTGCCAGCAGCCAAGGGGCAGGGGGCTTCAATCAGCCCCAGCATTTT.

For this clone: The sample has other DNA sequences that encode this CDR3 too. The genes are TRBV18 and TRBJ2-7; 8 nucleotides match TRBD1. Germline CDR1 is KGHSH and CDR2 is LQKENI. The V and J ends lost 3 bases and 6 bases, in that order; junction bases with no gene match: 1. The length of the CDR3 is 12 residues. Here the CDR3 reads CASSPDRGEQYF. The DNA of the CDR3 is TGTGCCAGCTCACCCGACAGGGGCGAGCAGTACTTC. Full variable domain (rest looked up from reference TRBV18 and TRBJ2-7): NAGVMQNPRHLVRRRGQEARLRCSPMKGHSHVYWYRQLPEEGLKFMVYLQKENIIDESGMPKERFSAEFPKEGPSILRIQQVVRGDSAAYFCASSPDRGEQYFGPGTRLTVT.

This clone was counted ten times or more. This CDR3 reads CSASGGASGELFF. The CDR3 bases are TGCAGCGCTAGCGGGGGGGCTAGCGGGGAGCTGTTTTTT. The J gene is TRBJ2-2, the V gene TRBV29-1; 12 bases align to TRBD2. Germline CDR1 and CDR2: SQVTM and ANQGSEA. CDR3 size: 13 residues. Trimming at V came to 7 bases and at J to 7 bases, leaving 4 bases not matched to a gene.

This chain links TRBV4-2 with TRBJ1-5; a weak D match, TRBD1 (6 bases). The CDR3 totals 15 residues. Trimming took 0 bases from V and 6 from J, leaving 12 bases between them. Germline-derived CDR1 and CDR2 are LGHNA and YNFKEQ. The CDR3 here is CASSQDRGNSQPQHF. The CDR3 nucleotides read TGTGCCAGCAGCCAAGACAGGGGAAATAGTCAGCCCCAGCATTTT.

The rearrangement joins TRBV19 to TRBJ2-7; the D gene is possibly TRBD2 (5 bases). Germline CDR1 is LNHDA and CDR2 is SQIVND (reference sequence). The CDR3 has 16 residues. Between the trimmed V and J ends, which lost 2 bases and 6 bases, there was a span of 20 bases. Here the CDR3 reads CASSIFDTRGEGEQYF. The CDR3 coding sequence is TGTGCCAGTAGTATATTCGACACCCGGGGAGAGGGCGAGCAGTACTTC.

V is TRBV5-8 and J is TRBJ1-1, with a possible D match to TRBD1 (6 bases). CDR1 is SGHTS, CDR2 YDEGEE, per germline. V was trimmed by 5 bases and J by 1 base, leaving 15 bases between them. The CDR3 is made up of 15 amino acids. The CDR3 region is CASSPWGGTNTEAFF. CDR3 coding DNA: TGTGCCAGCAGTCCGTGGGGGGGCACGAACACTGAAGCTTTCTTT.